The source of this TCR beta chain is a study of beta chain features in type 1 diabetes. The study, taken as a whole, reports: Among all four CD4+ subsets, Type 1 diabetes patients had TCRB CDR3s that were moderately but significantly shorter. Fewer junction insertions and more nucleotide deletions appeared in type 1 diabetes patients.

This clone was counted only a few times. Its target is not known. Sorted populations all exceeded 98% purity. Per the germline V gene, CDR1 is MNHNY and CDR2 is SVGAGI (reference sequence). The ends were cut back, 0 bases at V and 3 bases at J, with 5 bases in the middle. CDR3 length: 13 amino acids. The isolated RNA, all of it, was reverse transcribed, so expressed TCRB transcripts were what got sequenced. TCRdb's copy holds only in-frame clones and misses some; the assay was immunoSEQ multiplex PCR. The sample holds 250,000 or so clones, approximately 20% seen once. The sample comprised naive CD4+ T cells from blood. The TCR was taken from a woman in her thirties or forties with type 1 diabetes. The genes are TRBV6-6 and TRBJ2-5; D is unresolved. CDR3 sequence reads: CASSYSGKETQYF. DNA for the CDR3: TGTGCCAGCAGTTACTCGGGCAAAGAGACCCAGTACTTC.